The 22 T cell receptor beta chains in this list originate from one sample, sequenced in a study of response to subunit inactivated influenza vaccine. TCRdb called the RT-PCR reads again in MiXCR, with one record for every CDR3 protein. The table has a few hundred thousand distinct CDR3 sequences, less than 15% seen once. This specimen was PBMCs from blood, taken 12 days after vaccination. Source of these receptors: a man aged 45-65 years who received an inactivated influenza vaccine.

This clonotype turned up a few times. This rearrangement joins TRBV12-3 or TRBV12-4 to TRBJ2-5; D remains unclear. CDR3 size: 15 residues. V lost 4 bases, J lost 5 bases, and 17 bases lay in between. The DNA of the CDR3 is TGTGCCAGCAGTTCAGACTCGACCGGACCGGAGACCCAGTACTTC. Residues: CASSSDSTGPETQYF.

This clonotype appeared a few times. The V gene is TRBV5-1, the J gene TRBJ1-6; D is unclear. V was clipped by 6 bases and J by 5 bases, with 15 bases between them. Germline V gene lookup returns CDR1 SGHRS and CDR2 YFSETQ. The CDR3 covers 15 residues. The CDR3 region is CASKGSEQHNSPLHF. CDR3 nucleotide sequence: TGCGCCAGCAAAGGGTCAGAGCAACATAATTCACCCCTCCACTTT.

In its sample, this clonotype was seen a few times. The genes are TRBV6-1 and TRBJ1-1; D not resolved. In germline, CDR1 is MNHNS, CDR2 SASEGT. The V end was cut by 1 base, the J end by 0 bases, with 9 bases between. The CDR3 has 15 residues. The CDR3 region has the DNA TGTGCCAGCAGTGAAGTTGCCGATATGAACACTGAAGCTTTCTTT. Translation gives CASSEVADMNTEAFF.

The chain combines TRBV12-3 or TRBV12-4 with TRBJ2-5; D unresolved. Between the trimmed V and J ends, which lost 6 bases and 4 bases, there was a span of 12 bases. The CDR3 spans 13 residues. CDR3 loop: CASSPYLRETQYF. The CDR3, as DNA: TGTGCCAGCAGCCCTTACCTCCGAGAGACCCAGTACTTC.

This clonotype was counted only a few times. DNA for the CDR3: TGTGCCAGCAGTTTATTGGGACAGGTAACCTACAATGAGCAGTTCTTC. Protein sequence: CASSLLGQVTYNEQFF. This chain connects TRBV28 to TRBJ2-1, with 8 bases aligning to TRBD1. This CDR3 has 16 amino acids. The J segment lost 2 bases and the V segment lost 1 base, leaving 4 bases of the junction unmatched. The V gene's germline CDR1 is MDHEN and CDR2 SYDVKM.

In its sample, this clonotype was seen a few times. The rearrangement joins TRBV5-1 to TRBJ2-3, with D perhaps matching TRBD2 (6 bases). This CDR3 has 16 residues. Per the germline V gene, CDR1 is SGHRS and CDR2 is YFSETQ. V gave up 3 bases and J gave up 2 bases, with 16 bases separating them. CDR3 loop: CASSSQSGLPTDTQYF. The CDR3 DNA reads TGCGCCAGCAGCTCTCAAAGCGGGTTACCCACAGATACGCAGTATTTT.

Only a few counts were recorded for this clonotype. CDR3 loop: CASSEWLAVYNEQFF. The CDR3, as DNA: TGTGCCAGCAGTGAATGGCTAGCGGTGTACAATGAGCAGTTCTTC. V and J are TRBV28 and TRBJ2-1, with 7 bases fitting TRBD2. The CDR3 sequence is 15 residues long. Germline V gives CDR1 MDHEN, CDR2 SYDVKM. J lost 4 bases, V lost 5 bases, and 8 bases had no gene match.

In DNA, the CDR3 is TGTGCCACCAGCAGAGATCTTCGTAAGGGCGGGGGAGCAGATACGCAGTATTTT. Amino acids: CATSRDLRKGGGADTQYF. The chain carries TRBV15 and TRBJ2-3; 7 bases fit TRBD2. The V segment lost 0 bases and the J segment 4 bases; nucleotides outside the gene matches: 13. Germline CDR1 and CDR2: LNHNV and YYDKDF (reference sequence). The CDR3 extends over 18 amino acids.

The chain recombines TRBV14 with TRBJ2-1; no firm D call. Per germline, CDR1 SGHDN and CDR2 FVKESK. This CDR3 spans 13 amino acids. Trimming removed 4 bases at V and 7 bases at J, with 11 bases between. The DNA of the CDR3 is TGTGCCAGCAGCCGGTTGGTGAGTAATGAGCAGTTCTTC. Translating gives CASSRLVSNEQFF.

This clonotype came up many times. The CDR3 DNA is TGTGCCAGCAGTCCCGAAAATGAGCAGTTCTTC. Encoded protein: CASSPENEQFF. The rearrangement links TRBV12-3 or TRBV12-4 to TRBJ2-1; D remains ambiguous. V lost 5 bases and J lost 7, with 6 bases in between. The length of the CDR3 is 11 residues.

The genes are TRBV7-9 and TRBJ2-5; D unresolved. The CDR3 loop spans 12 amino acids. Trimming removed 5 bases from V and 5 bases from J, with 9 bases in between. Germline CDR1 SEHNR, CDR2 FQNEAQ (reference sequence). The CDR3 coding sequence is TGTGCCAGCAGCAGAGGATTGGAGACCCAGTACTTC. Translating it yields CASSRGLETQYF.

This clonotype was seen many times. The chain employs TRBV28 and TRBJ2-7; tentative D call: TRBD2 (6 bases). Per the germline V gene, CDR1 is MDHEN and CDR2 is SYDVKM. The V gene lost 6 bases and the J gene lost 1 base, with 7 bases spanning the gap. The CDR3 totals 12 residues. This CDR3 reads CASSAGSYEQYF. CDR3 sequence (DNA): TGTGCCAGCAGCGCGGGATCCTACGAGCAGTACTTC.

Concerning this clonotype itself: Being one base from a much bigger clone, this may be a read error. This chain connects TRBV19 to TRBJ2-2; D perhaps matches TRBD2 (6 bases). The V gene's germline CDR1 is LNHDA and CDR2 SQIVND (reference sequence). The CDR3 extends over 14 amino acids. CDR3 sequence (DNA): TGTGTCAGTAGGGCGGGAAGTAACACCGGGGAGCTGTTTTTT. This sequence encodes CVSRAGSNTGELFF.

The V and J genes are TRBV4-3 and TRBJ2-3; D unresolved. The CDR3 extends over 15 amino acids. The V gene's germline CDR1 is LGHNA and CDR2 YSLEER. The ends were cut back, 0 bases at V and 4 bases at J, with 11 bases in the middle. The CDR3 reads CASSQEPKLSDTQYF. The CDR3, as DNA: TGCGCCAGCAGCCAAGAACCGAAACTCTCAGATACGCAGTATTTT.

J is TRBJ2-4 and V is TRBV19, with TRBD2 identical over 7 bases. The J segment lost 4 bases and the V segment lost 7 bases, leaving 10 bases of the junction unmatched. The CDR3 contains 15 residues. Looked up from germline, CDR1 is LNHDA and CDR2 is SQIVND (reference sequence). CDR3 sequence (DNA): TGTGCCAGTACCCCTGGGGGGGTGGCTAAAAACATTCAGTACTTC. Protein sequence: CASTPGGVAKNIQYF.

The chain combines TRBV6-5 with TRBJ2-5; D is unclear. V lost 3 bases and J lost 5, with 10 bases in between. In germline, CDR1 is MNHEY, CDR2 SVGAGI. The CDR3 is 13 residues long. In DNA form, the CDR3 reads TGTGCCAGCAGTTATTCCTTAGAGGAGACCCAGTACTTC. Its protein is CASSYSLEETQYF.

The chain has TRBV2 and TRBJ2-7; 12 nucleotides line up with TRBD1. The CDR3 contains 15 residues. Unmatched junction bases numbered 8, after V lost 6 bases and J lost 5 bases. Per germline, CDR1 SNHLY and CDR2 FYNNEI. CDR3 sequence: CASRNRDRGLHEQYF. DNA for the CDR3: TGTGCCAGCAGGAACCGGGACAGGGGGCTCCACGAGCAGTACTTC.

This clonotype has only a few counts. The genes are TRBV29-1 and TRBJ2-2; perhaps TRBD2 as D (7 bases). Germline V lookup: CDR1 SQVTM, CDR2 ANQGSEA. The CDR3 is 15 amino acids. Trimming removed 6 bases from V and 0 bases from J, with 14 bases in between. CDR3 in amino acids: CSVRGGGANTGELFF. The CDR3 DNA is TGCAGCGTCCGCGGGGGCGGCGCGAACACCGGGGAGCTGTTTTTT.

This chain links TRBV6-2 or TRBV6-3 with TRBJ2-6; D is possibly TRBD2 (6 bases). The germline CDR1 and CDR2 sequences are MNHEY and SVGEGT. V was shortened by 6 bases and J by 1 base, with 25 bases between the two germline ends. The CDR3 extends over 20 amino acids. The CDR3 here is CASRPRQILALGSGANVLTF. CDR3 nucleotide sequence: TGTGCCAGCAGACCCAGACAGATTCTAGCGTTGGGGTCTGGGGCCAACGTCCTGACTTTC.

The chain couples TRBV18 to TRBJ2-2; D perhaps matches TRBD1 (6 bases). The V end lost 1 base, the J end lost 5 bases, and 11 bases lay between the germline ends. In germline, CDR1 is KGHSH, CDR2 LQKENI. The length of the CDR3 is 15 residues. The CDR3 spells CASSPLGARTGELFF. CDR3 bases: TGTGCCAGCTCACCACTGGGGGCGCGAACCGGGGAGCTGTTTTTT.

This clonotype showed up just a few times. The chain uses TRBV6-2 or TRBV6-3 and TRBJ2-1, with TRBD2 identical over 9 bases. Germline V lookup: CDR1 MNHEY, CDR2 SVGEGT. J was trimmed by 0 bases and V by 5 bases; bases with no gene match: 11. CDR3 length: 18 residues. The CDR3: CASSRLADYPSSYNEQFF. As DNA, the CDR3 is TGTGCCAGCAGTAGACTAGCGGATTATCCCAGCTCCTACAATGAGCAGTTCTTC.

This clonotype was found a few times. The chain has TRBV7-9 and TRBJ2-5, with 7 bases lining up with TRBD1. This CDR3 contains 15 residues. Germline loops: CDR1 SEHNR, CDR2 FQNEAQ (reference sequence). The V and J ends lost 0 bases and 3 bases, in that order; junction bases with no gene match: 4. CDR3 residues: CASSLAGDRKETQYF. The CDR3 nucleotides are TGTGCCAGCAGCTTAGCTGGGGACAGAAAAGAGACCCAGTACTTC.